This paragraph covers one T cell receptor (beta chain) sequence. These data belong to a study of blood T cell repertoires in COVID-19. Produced via immunoSEQ multiplex PCR; TCRdb's table is partial and in-frame only. Of about 70,000 clones in the sample, 85% to 90% were seen once. The CDR3 extends over 14 amino acids. The germline V gene encodes CDR1 SGHRS and CDR2 YFSETQ. Trimming left V 4 bases short and J 2 bases short, with 11 bases between. V usage is TRBV5-1 and J usage is TRBJ2-3; D gene ambiguous. The origin of this receptor is a human donor in a cohort sampled during active COVID-19. Sequencing used peripheral blood. The CDR3 coding sequence is TGCGCCAGCAGCCCCGGCGGTGCCACAGATACGCAGTATTTT. It specifies CASSPGGATDTQYF.